These T cell receptor beta chains were read from a single sample in a study of technical replicates of blood from a few donors. TCRdb's table, derived via immunoSEQ multiplex PCR, lists solely in-frame clones and lacks some. The sample lists around 57,000 clones; more than 95% were seen once. Source material: T cells isolated from PBMCs. These receptors were collected from a human donor in good health. CDR3s include the opening cysteine and the closing phenylalanine or tryptophan. D genes are given only for firm matches. For some rows the clone size is stated as once, few or many, or as a class when expanded; others skip it.

TRBJ1-1	NA	TRBV9	once	TGTGCCAGCAGCTACGGAGAAAACACTGAAGCTTTCTTT	CASSYGENTEAFF
TRBJ2-6	NA	TRBV11-2	NA	TGTGCCAGCAGCTTGGGGCAGAACTCTGGGGCCAACGTCCTGACTTTC	CASSLGQNSGANVLTF
TRBJ1-2	NA	TRBV7-2	NA	TGTGCCAGCAGCCTAGACCAGGGGTATGGCTACACCTTC	CASSLDQGYGYTF
TRBJ2-1	TRBD1	TRBV7-8	NA	TGTGCCAGCAGGCAGACAGGGGTGCCCTCTTTCTCCTACAATGAGCAGTTCTTC	CASRQTGVPSFSYNEQFF
TRBJ2-7	NA	TRBV15	NA	TGTGCCACCAGCAGAGGACAGACCTCCTACGAGCAGTACTTC	CATSRGQTSYEQYF
TRBJ2-5	TRBD2	TRBV15	NA	TGTGCCACCAGCAGGGCTAGCGGGGAAGAGACCCAGTACTTC	CATSRASGEETQYF
TRBJ1-2	TRBD1	TRBV4-1	NA	TGCGCCAGCAGCCAAGGAAAAACAGGGGGCTATGGCTACACCTTC	CASSQGKTGGYGYTF
TRBJ2-5	NA	TRBV4-1	NA	TGCGCCAGCAGCCGCACTCCCACCGACCAAGAGACCCAGTACTTC	CASSRTPTDQETQYF
TRBJ2-1	TRBD2	TRBV5-1	NA	TGCGCCAGCGGGGAACCTGCGGGGACTACGTCCTACAATGAGCAGTTCTTC	CASGEPAGTTSYNEQFF
TRBJ1-1	NA	TRBV28	NA	TGTGCCAGCGGGGGGGATAGGGCTTTCTTT	CASGGDRAFF
TRBJ2-1	NA	TRBV9	NA	TGTGCCAGCAGCGTAGCCGAACTAGTAGTCAATGAGCAGTTCTTC	CASSVAELVVNEQFF
TRBJ1-5	TRBD1	TRBV7-9	NA	TGTGCCAGCAGCTCCGAGGGGACAGGGAGTTTGGGGGATCAGCCCCAGCATTTT	CASSSEGTGSLGDQPQHF
TRBJ1-1	TRBD1	TRBV5-1	NA	TGCGCCAGCAGCTGGGGACAGAAGAACACTGAAGCTTTCTTT	CASSWGQKNTEAFF
TRBJ2-7	TRBD2	TRBV5-5	NA	TGTGCCAGCAGCTTGCAACTAGCGGGGGCCAGCGAGCAGTACTTC	CASSLQLAGASEQYF
TRBJ2-5	NA	TRBV5-1	NA	TGCGCCAGCAGCGTAGGGACACCTTCCCAAGAGACCCAGTACTTC	CASSVGTPSQETQYF
TRBJ1-2	TRBD1	TRBV11-1	NA	TGTGCCAGCAGCCCCCTACCCCGGACAGGCGGAATAGTATATGGCTACACCTTC	CASSPLPRTGGIVYGYTF
TRBJ2-3	TRBD2	TRBV10-2	NA	TGCGCCAGCAGATCGGGACTAGCGGCAGATACGCAGTATTTT	CASRSGLAADTQYF
TRBJ1-3	NA	TRBV7-9	NA	TGTGCCAGCAGCTTAGGACACTCTGGAAACACCATATATTTT	CASSLGHSGNTIYF
TRBJ2-1	TRBD1	TRBV5-1	NA	TGCGCCAGCAGTCTAGACAGGGGGCCCAATGAGCAGTTCTTC	CASSLDRGPNEQFF
TRBJ1-4	TRBD1	TRBV6-1	NA	TGTGCCAGCAGTTTTTCGACAGGGTCTAATGAAAAACTGTTTTTT	CASSFSTGSNEKLFF
TRBJ2-1	TRBD2	TRBV29-1	NA	TGCAGCGTTGAACGCCGACTAGCGGGAGGGGGGTCCAATGAGCAGTTCTTC	CSVERRLAGGGSNEQFF
TRBJ1-3	NA	TRBV4-1	NA	TGCGCCAGCAGCCAAGTGGAGCTACTTAGAGACACCATATATTTT	CASSQVELLRDTIYF
TRBJ2-5	TRBD2	TRBV19	few	TGTGCCAGTAGTATAGAGCGAGCGGGGGGGCCACCAGAGACCCAGTACTTC	CASSIERAGGPPETQYF
TRBJ2-5	NA	TRBV5-1	NA	TGCGCCAGCAGCTCTCAGGGAGGTGAGACCCAGTACTTC	CASSSQGGETQYF
TRBJ2-1	NA	TRBV5-4	NA	TGTGCCAGCAGCTTGGCCGGGGGGCTAGCGCGATCCTACAATGAGCAGTTCTTC	CASSLAGGLARSYNEQFF
TRBJ1-4	NA	TRBV2	NA	TGTGCCAGCAGTGAAGAACAGGGAGTTCCTTTAAATTTT	CASSEEQGVPLNF
TRBJ1-2	NA	TRBV28	NA	TGTGCCAGTGTCGACAGCCTCTATGGCTACACCTTC	CASVDSLYGYTF
TRBJ1-1	TRBD1	TRBV25-1	NA	TGTGCCAGCAGTGTTCCGGGACAGGGATCCACTGAAGCTTTCTTT	CASSVPGQGSTEAFF
TRBJ2-7	TRBD1	TRBV28	NA	TGTGCCAGCAGTTTATCACGGACAGGGGCGGGCGAGCAGTACTTC	CASSLSRTGAGEQYF
TRBJ1-4	NA	TRBV6-1	NA	TGTGCCAGCAGTGAACCCCAGGGGAGAGAAAAACTGTTTTTT	CASSEPQGREKLFF
TRBJ1-1	NA	TRBV12-5	NA	TGTGCTAGTGGCCTGTCCCAAAGGGGGAACACTGAAGCTTTCTTT	CASGLSQRGNTEAFF
TRBJ1-2	NA	TRBV27	NA	TGTGCCAGCATCCCTGGACTTCCTGCCGATGGCTACACCTTC	CASIPGLPADGYTF
TRBJ2-7	TRBD1	TRBV7-9	NA	TGTGCCAGCAGCCAGCGAGGGACAGGGAGTTTCGTGCAGTACTTC	CASSQRGTGSFVQYF
TRBJ2-5	TRBD2	TRBV5-1	NA	TGCGCCAGCAGCTTGGCAGCGGGAGGAGCGCTCCAAGAGACCCAGTACTTC	CASSLAAGGALQETQYF
TRBJ2-1	TRBD1	TRBV9	NA	TGTGCCAGCAGCGTAGACAGGGGCTTTTACAATGAGCAGTTCTTC	CASSVDRGFYNEQFF